These 14 T cell receptor beta chains were sequenced from one sample in a study of cytomegalovirus exposure and HLA in healthy donors. A multiplex PCR was run with 60 Vbeta primers and 13 Jbeta primers. Produced via immunoSEQ multiplex PCR; TCRdb's table is partial and in-frame only. The sample comprises about 130,000 clones, roughly 80% of which are singletons, and around 2.2% rests with the top ten. The sequencing sample was made of PBMCs. The receptors here all came from a man aged 25-40 years in good health and CMV-seronegative.

The chain links TRBV20-1 to TRBJ2-7, with a possible D match to TRBD2 (6 bases). This CDR3 has 11 residues. Germline V gene data show CDR1 as DFQATT and CDR2 as SNEGSKA (reference sequence). The ends were cut back, 6 bases at V and 2 bases at J, with 8 bases in the middle. This chain's CDR3 is CSAGEAYEQYF. For the CDR3, the DNA is TGCAGTGCCGGGGAGGCCTACGAGCAGTACTTC.

This clone has at least ten counts. This chain connects TRBV21-1 to TRBJ2-5; the D segment call TRBD2 is taken from the table without a DNA check. TRBV21-1 is recorded as a pseudogene. The CDR3 runs to 17 residues. The CDR3 protein is CASSKARRAGAWGTQYF. CDR3 nucleotide sequence: TGTGCCAGCAGCAAAGCCCGGAGAGCGGGAGCCTGGGGGACCCAGTACTTC.

The rearrangement links TRBV4-3 to TRBJ2-1, with 9 positions matching TRBD2. CDR1 is LGHNA and CDR2 is YSLEER in the germline V gene. V dropped 2 bases and J dropped 5; count of bases not matched to a gene: 7. The CDR3 sequence is 16 residues long. The chain's CDR3 is CASSQHPGLADNEQFF. The CDR3 DNA is TGCGCCAGCAGCCAACATCCGGGACTAGCCGACAATGAGCAGTTCTTC.

The chain recombines TRBV27 with TRBJ1-4, with 7 bases that match TRBD1. Germline-derived CDR1 and CDR2 are MNHEY and SMNVEV (reference sequence). Germline trimming cut 4 bases from V and 0 bases from J; bases unmatched to any gene: 2. The CDR3 is made up of 15 amino acids. Here the CDR3 reads CASSYQGATNEKLFF. The CDR3 bases are TGTGCCAGCAGTTATCAGGGGGCAACTAATGAAAAACTGTTTTTT.

V and J are TRBV28 and TRBJ2-2; D may be TRBD2 (6 bases). This CDR3 contains 13 residues. Germline CDR1 and CDR2: MDHEN and SYDVKM. Between the trimmed V and J ends, which lost 8 bases and 0 bases, there was a span of 7 bases. The CDR3 loop is CASWGANTGELFF. The CDR3 DNA reads TGTGCCAGCTGGGGGGCGAACACCGGGGAGCTGTTTTTT.

The CDR3 nucleotides read TGTGCCAGTAGTCGAGGGTTTACATGGAACACTGAAGCTTTCTTT. As protein: CASSRGFTWNTEAFF. The V and J genes are TRBV19 and TRBJ1-1; D gene ambiguous. With 5 bases removed from V and 1 base from J, the gap between germline ends came to 14 bases. The CDR3 runs to 15 residues. Germline V CDR1 and CDR2: LNHDA, SQIVND (reference sequence).

This clone was counted only a few times. The rearrangement joins TRBV7-2 to TRBJ1-5; 9 bases fit TRBD1. The CDR3 totals 16 residues. The germline gives CDR1 SGHTA, CDR2 FQGNSA. V trimming: 4 bases; J trimming: 5 bases; junction bases outside the gene matches: 9. The CDR3 here is CASSSDGTGWDQPQHF. The CDR3 nucleotides read TGTGCCAGCAGCTCAGACGGGACAGGGTGGGATCAGCCCCAGCATTTT.

The rearrangement links TRBV7-6 to TRBJ2-1, with TRBD2 identical over 10 bases. This CDR3 contains 16 residues. V shed 5 bases and J 7 bases; nucleotides not matched to a gene: 11. CDR1 is SGHVS, CDR2 FNYEAQ, per germline. The CDR3 DNA sequence: TGTGCCAGCAGCAAAAGGATGTCTAGCGGGAGTAATGAGCAGTTCTTC. Translated, it gives CASSKRMSSGSNEQFF.

The chain has TRBV5-6 and TRBJ2-1, with D possibly TRBD2 on 6 matching bases. V was cut by 3 bases and J by 1 base, with 14 bases left in between. CDR3 length equals 16 residues. Germline V gene data show CDR1 as SGHDT and CDR2 as YYEEEE. The CDR3 sequence is CASSSLAVPSYNEQFF. The CDR3 coding sequence is TGTGCCAGCAGCTCGTTAGCGGTACCTTCCTACAATGAGCAGTTCTTC. Supplemented by reference TRBV5-6 and TRBJ2-1, the full variable domain reads DAGVTQSPTHLIKTRGQQVTLRCSPKSGHDTVSWYQQALGQGPQFIFQYYEEEERQRGNFPDRFSGHQFPNYSSELNVNALLLGDSALYLCASSSLAVPSYNEQFFGPGTRLTVL.

This chain joins TRBV9 and TRBJ2-3; 7 nucleotides line up with TRBD2. CDR1 and CDR2 from the germline V gene are SGDLS and YYNGEE. Trimming at V came to 3 bases and at J to 0 bases, leaving 10 bases not matched to a gene. The CDR3 totals 17 residues. This chain's CDR3 is CASSELGAGVSTDTQYF. For the CDR3, the DNA is TGTGCCAGCAGCGAACTCGGGGCGGGAGTTAGCACAGATACGCAGTATTTT.

The J gene is TRBJ2-5, the V gene TRBV5-1; D perhaps matches TRBD2 (5 bases). Germline V gene lookup returns CDR1 SGHRS and CDR2 YFSETQ. CDR3 length: 14 residues. Between the trimmed V and J ends, which lost 4 bases and 5 bases, there was a span of 15 bases. The CDR3 sequence is CASSAGVTWETQYF. CDR3 bases: TGCGCCAGCAGCGCCGGGGTTACCTGGGAGACCCAGTACTTC.

V is TRBV7-8 and J is TRBJ1-1; D perhaps matches TRBD1 (6 bases). CDR1 and CDR2 (germline): SGHVS, FQNEAQ. Deletions cut 5 bases from V and 8 bases from J, with 18 bases between. This CDR3 comprises 14 residues. The CDR3 DNA sequence: TGTGCCAGCAGCCGGGAAGGGCAGGGGCGAGAAGCTTTCTTT. This sequence encodes CASSREGQGREAFF.

This clone has just a few counts. The rearrangement links TRBV6-1 to TRBJ2-7, with D maybe TRBD1 (6 bases). Germline CDR1 MNHNS, CDR2 SASEGT. Trimming shortened V by 7 bases and J by 4 bases, and 17 bases separated the two germline ends. This CDR3 region has 14 residues. CDR3 DNA sequence: TGTGCCAGCACCCTAGGGGGATATAGGTACGAGCAGTACTTC. Its protein is CASTLGGYRYEQYF.

The CDR3 region has the DNA TGTGCCAGCAGTTTTTCCGGGACTAGCGGGAACTACGAGCAGTACTTC. Its translation: CASSFSGTSGNYEQYF. The V call is TRBV6-5, the J call TRBJ2-7; 13 positions match TRBD2. The germline gives CDR1 MNHEY, CDR2 SVGAGI. The CDR3 consists of 16 residues. Germline trimming cut 4 bases from V and 3 bases from J; bases unmatched to any gene: 6.